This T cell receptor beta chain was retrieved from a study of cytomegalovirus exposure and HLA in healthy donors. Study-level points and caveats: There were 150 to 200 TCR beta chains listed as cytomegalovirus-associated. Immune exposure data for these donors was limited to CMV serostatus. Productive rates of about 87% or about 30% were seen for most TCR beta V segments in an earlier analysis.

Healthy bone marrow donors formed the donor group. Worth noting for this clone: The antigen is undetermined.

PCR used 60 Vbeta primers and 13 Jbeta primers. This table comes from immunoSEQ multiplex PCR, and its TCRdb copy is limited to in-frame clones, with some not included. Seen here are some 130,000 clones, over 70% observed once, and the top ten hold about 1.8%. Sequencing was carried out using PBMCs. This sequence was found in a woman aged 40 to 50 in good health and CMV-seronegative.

The CDR3 DNA reads TGTGCCAGTCGAAGAAAGAGTCTGGAGACCCAGTACTTC. It is translated as CASRRKSLETQYF. V gene TRBV19 combines with J gene TRBJ2-5; D is ambiguous. The germline V gene has CDR1 LNHDA and CDR2 SQIVND (reference sequence). The V end lost 8 bases, the J end lost 5 bases, and 15 bases lay between the germline ends. This CDR3 spans 13 amino acids.